This entry is about one T cell receptor beta chain. The data belong to a study of blood T cell repertoires in COVID-19. Study-wide context: Acute and convalescent COVID-19 specimens originated in the United States, Italy and Spain. Nucleic acid was either cDNA or gDNA, and it came from T cells, B-cell-depleted T cells, or PBMCs.

Method: immunoSEQ multiplex PCR; TCRdb's copy keeps in-frame clones and lacks some. The sample contains about 180,000 clones, roughly 85% of which appear only once. Living in 25 or so US areas, the participants were between 18 and 89 years of age. The source is a man aged 60 to 69 who had recovered from COVID-19. The sequencing sample was made of PBMCs or T cells enriched from blood (not recorded which).

CDR3 region: CASTIRPRGQPQHF. The CDR3 DNA is TGTGCCAGCACCATCCGCCCCCGGGGTCAGCCCCAGCATTTT. The chain employs TRBV6-6 and TRBJ1-5; D is uncertain. V lost 7 bases and J 6 bases, leaving 16 bases between the germline ends. Germline V gene lookup returns CDR1 MNHNY and CDR2 SVGAGI (reference sequence). This CDR3 spans 14 amino acids.